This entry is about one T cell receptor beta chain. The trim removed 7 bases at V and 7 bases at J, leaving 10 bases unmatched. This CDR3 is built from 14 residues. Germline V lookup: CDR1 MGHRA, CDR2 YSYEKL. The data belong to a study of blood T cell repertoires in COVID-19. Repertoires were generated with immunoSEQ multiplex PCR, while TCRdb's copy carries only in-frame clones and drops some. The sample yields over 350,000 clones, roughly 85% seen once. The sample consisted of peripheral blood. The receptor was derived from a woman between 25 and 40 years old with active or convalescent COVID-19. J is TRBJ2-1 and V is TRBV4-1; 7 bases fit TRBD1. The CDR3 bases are TGCGCCAGCACAGACAGGGTCAGTTATAATGAGCAGTTCTTC. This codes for CASTDRVSYNEQFF.